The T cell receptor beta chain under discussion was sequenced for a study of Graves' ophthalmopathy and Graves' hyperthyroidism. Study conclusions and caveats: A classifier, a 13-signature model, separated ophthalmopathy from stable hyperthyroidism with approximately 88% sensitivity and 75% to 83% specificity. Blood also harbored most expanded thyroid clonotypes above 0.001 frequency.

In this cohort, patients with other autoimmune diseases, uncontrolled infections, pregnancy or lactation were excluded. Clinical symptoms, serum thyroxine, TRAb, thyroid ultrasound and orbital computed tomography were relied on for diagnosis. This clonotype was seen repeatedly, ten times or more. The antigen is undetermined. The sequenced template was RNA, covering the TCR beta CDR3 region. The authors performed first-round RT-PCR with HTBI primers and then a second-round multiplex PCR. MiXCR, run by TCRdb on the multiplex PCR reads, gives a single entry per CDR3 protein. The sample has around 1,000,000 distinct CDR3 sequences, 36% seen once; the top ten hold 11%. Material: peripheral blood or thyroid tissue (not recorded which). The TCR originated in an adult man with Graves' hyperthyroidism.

CDR3 region: CSARPTSGSYEQYF. CDR3 bases: TGCAGTGCTAGGCCTACTAGCGGGAGCTACGAGCAGTACTTC. V and J are TRBV20-1 and TRBJ2-7; TRBD2 agrees at 11 bases. The trim removed 3 bases at V and 3 bases at J, leaving 4 bases unmatched. Germline V CDR1 and CDR2: DFQATT, SNEGSKA (reference sequence). The CDR3 is made up of 14 amino acids.